The present T cell receptor (beta chain) was sequenced within a study of technical replicates of blood from a handful of donors (TCRdb year 2017). Worth noting for this clone: The specificity of this receptor is unknown. No much larger clone exists at a distance of one base, and base qualities are not known.

Libraries were built with the immunoSEQ multiplex PCR assay. Imported from immuneACCESS, the table was reduced by TCRdb to in-frame sequences with V and J called. These copies leave out some clones; in studies compared against another copy, an unresolved V gene accounts for under half, and the cause of the remainder is not known. The table for this sample lists about 89,000 clones; 90% to 95% of them were counted only once. Jointly, the top ten make up around 0.23% of the sample. The germline V and J ends show losses of 3 bases and 5 bases respectively, and no gene match explains 11 bases of the junction. From cysteine to phenylalanine, the CDR3 is 18 amino acids long. Here the CDR3 DNA is all that survives: 54 bases in frame from base 1. Taken from the germline V gene, the CDR1 and CDR2 loops are SGHVS and FQNEAQ.

Sequencing was performed on T cells isolated from PBMCs. The chain links TRBV7-8 with TRBJ2-1, with 12 central nucleotides matching TRBD2. The sequence came from a human donor in good health. The nucleotide sequence reads as follows: TGTGCCAGCAGCTTCGGACTAGCGGGATTGGGCGGGAACAATGAGCAGTTCTTC. Translated, it gives CASSFGLAGLGGNNEQFF.